This passage covers 21 T cell receptor beta chains from one sample sequenced in a study of blood T cells in healthy people across ages. It was with a sample-barcoded 5' primer and a J-beta primer mix that a second PCR of about 6 to 11 cycles was run. MiXCR, applied by TCRdb to the 5' RACE reads, yields one record per CDR3 protein. This table holds under 1,100,000 distinct CDR3 sequences, under 30% found once. These records were also assigned to another study, of T cells of mothers and their children.

Input material: blood. These receptors were collected from a girl aged 2-9 years in good health.

J is TRBJ1-5 and V is TRBV18; D unclear. The CDR3 length is 14 residues. CDR1 and CDR2 (germline): KGHSH, LQKENI. V was shortened by 3 bases and J by 7 bases, with 13 bases between the two germline ends. The CDR3 reads CASSPNSHDQPQHF. As DNA, the CDR3 is TGTGCCAGCTCACCGAACAGTCACGACCAGCCCCAGCATTTT.

The rearrangement links TRBV7-6 to TRBJ2-7; 7 bases fit TRBD1. Trimming took 2 bases from V and 3 from J; bases not matched to a gene: 7. CDR3 length: 15 amino acids. Germline CDR1 reads SGHVS; CDR2 reads FNYEAQ. The CDR3 nucleotides are TGTGCCAGCAGCTTATCGACAGGGCTTCGCTACGAGCAGTACTTC. Encoded protein: CASSLSTGLRYEQYF.

The V gene is TRBV28, the J gene TRBJ2-7, with D unresolved. The CDR3 is made up of 15 amino acids. The V end lost 6 bases, the J end lost 0 bases, and 15 bases lay between the germline ends. Germline V lookup: CDR1 MDHEN, CDR2 SYDVKM. The CDR3 DNA sequence: TGTGCCAGCAGCCTCGATTGGGGAAGCTCCTACGAGCAGTACTTC. Its translation is CASSLDWGSSYEQYF.

This rearrangement joins TRBV21-1 to TRBJ2-5; the table gives TRBD2 as D, unverified against the DNA. TRBV21-1 is a known pseudogene. The CDR3 has 17 residues. For the CDR3, the DNA is TGTGCCAGCAGCAAGCCCCTTCGACTAGTCATCCAAGAGACCCAGTACTTC. It is translated as CASSKPLRLVIQETQYF.

This clonotype was counted between two and nine times. This chain connects TRBV9 to TRBJ1-2; D perhaps matches TRBD1 (5 bases). Germline loops: CDR1 SGDLS, CDR2 YYNGEE. The V gene lost 1 base and the J gene lost 4 bases, with 14 bases spanning the gap. This CDR3 comprises 15 residues. As DNA, the CDR3 is TGTGCCAGCAGCGTATCCAACAGGATGTTCTATGGCTACACCTTC. This encodes CASSVSNRMFYGYTF.

The chain is built from TRBV9 and TRBJ2-7; 9 bases line up with TRBD2. Looked up from germline, CDR1 is SGDLS and CDR2 is YYNGEE. V trimming: 0 bases; J trimming: 5 bases; junction bases outside the gene matches: 9. The CDR3 is 16 residues long. The CDR3 region is CASSVAVAGGPDEQYF. The DNA for the CDR3 is TGTGCCAGCAGCGTAGCTGTCGCGGGAGGGCCCGACGAGCAGTACTTC.

This clonotype was seen more than once but under ten times. The V call is TRBV20-1, the J call TRBJ2-1, with 7 bases fitting TRBD2. This CDR3 contains 15 residues. Germline V gene data show CDR1 as DFQATT and CDR2 as SNEGSKA (reference sequence). After removal of 5 bases from V and 1 base from J, the junction contained 8 bases not matched to a gene. The CDR3 region is CSAEGTTPSYNEQFF. In nucleotides, the CDR3 is TGCAGTGCTGAGGGGACTACCCCTTCCTACAATGAGCAGTTCTTC.

This clonotype was found a few times. The V gene is TRBV28, the J gene TRBJ2-5; D remains ambiguous. The end of the DNA aligns better with TRBJ2-7, so the J call may be wrong. The CDR3 totals 14 residues. The germline CDR1 and CDR2 sequences are MDHEN and SYDVKM. The CDR3 loop reads CASSLPRGSGEQYF. Written as DNA, the CDR3 is TGTGCCAGCAGCCTACCGCGTGGGTCAGGCGAGCAGTACTTC.

This clonotype was found a few times. The chain joins TRBV4-3 to TRBJ2-2; D is undetermined. CDR3 size: 16 residues. Between the trimmed V and J ends, which lost 10 bases and 4 bases, there was a span of 22 bases. The germline V gene encodes CDR1 LGHNA and CDR2 YSLEER. This chain's CDR3 is CATSVGLGRGTGELFF. In DNA form, the CDR3 reads TGCGCCACCAGTGTCGGTTTGGGCCGAGGCACCGGGGAGCTGTTTTTT.

This clonotype was picked up a small number of times. This chain joins TRBV21-1 and TRBJ2-1; the table's D gene call, TRBD1, was not cross checked with the DNA. TRBV21-1 has pseudogene status. The CDR3 totals 16 residues. CDR3: CASSKKVTRQNNEQFF. CDR3 nucleotide sequence: TGTGCCAGCAGCAAAAAGGTGACGCGACAGAACAATGAGCAGTTCTTC.

The chain recombines TRBV29-1 with TRBJ2-7, with D unresolved. From germline, CDR1 is SQVTM and CDR2 ANQGSEA. Trimming removed 5 bases at V and 0 bases at J, with 11 bases between. The CDR3 extends over 13 amino acids. CDR3 loop: CSVSGIYSYEQYF. The CDR3 region has the DNA TGCAGCGTTTCTGGGATATACTCCTACGAGCAGTACTTC.

The chain carries TRBV29-1 and TRBJ2-6; a weak D match, TRBD1 (7 bases). This CDR3 has 17 amino acids. V was shortened by 4 bases and J by 0 bases, with 16 bases between the two germline ends. Germline assignment: CDR1 SQVTM and CDR2 ANQGSEA. The CDR3 region is CSVGEETGSSGANVLTF. The DNA for the CDR3 is TGCAGCGTTGGGGAGGAGACAGGGAGCTCTGGGGCCAACGTCCTGACTTTC.

V is TRBV12-3 or TRBV12-4 and J is TRBJ2-7; 15 bases are a match to TRBD2. V was pared by 5 bases and J by 3 bases, with 11 bases of the junction left unmatched. This CDR3 spans 18 amino acids. This chain's CDR3 is CASSVLRTSGRDDYEQYF. The DNA of the CDR3 is TGTGCCAGCAGTGTCCTCCGGACTAGCGGGAGGGACGACTACGAGCAGTACTTC.

The genes are TRBV6-5 and TRBJ2-1; 7 bases match TRBD2. Looked up from germline, CDR1 is MNHEY and CDR2 is SVGAGI. The junction had 3 bases not matched to a gene; V was cut back by 10 bases and J by 3 bases. This CDR3 is 12 amino acids long. Here the CDR3 DNA reads TGTGCCATCCGGACTAGCTACAATGAGCAGTTCTTC. It is translated as CAIRTSYNEQFF.

V usage is TRBV3-1 and J usage is TRBJ2-5; D gene unclear. The J call could be wrong; TRBJ2-7 is a better fit for the DNA end. CDR3 length equals 15 residues. Germline CDR1 and CDR2: LGHDT and YNNKEL (reference sequence). The CDR3 nucleotides read TGTGCCAGCAGTTCGGATGCGGTTGACCCTTACGAGCAGTACTTC. It translates to CASSSDAVDPYEQYF.

This chain joins TRBV9 and TRBJ2-7, with a possible D match to TRBD2 (5 bases). CDR3 length equals 15 residues. Between the trimmed V and J ends, which lost 0 bases and 3 bases, there was a span of 13 bases. The V gene's germline CDR1 is SGDLS and CDR2 YYNGEE. The CDR3, as DNA: TGTGCCAGCAGCGTAGCAGTGACCGACTACTACGAGCAGTACTTC. Encoded protein: CASSVAVTDYYEQYF.

The chain combines TRBV7-9 with TRBJ1-4; the D is unclear. Germline CDR1 and CDR2: SEHNR and FQNEAQ (reference sequence). V shed 5 bases and J shed 6 bases, with 10 bases lying between them. The CDR3 extends over 13 amino acids. CDR3 coding DNA: TGTGCCAGCAGCCTAACCTTGGATGAAAAACTGTTTTTT. This sequence encodes CASSLTLDEKLFF. The complete variable domain, with remaining parts taken from reference TRBV7-9 and TRBJ1-4, reads DTGVSQNPRHKITKRGQNVTFRCDPISEHNRLYWYRQTLGQGPEFLTYFQNEAQLEKSRLLSDRFSAERPKGSFSTLEIQRTEQGDSAMYLCASSLTLDEKLFFGSGTQLSVL.

CDR3 in amino acids: CASSPPGSPYEQYF. Here the CDR3 DNA reads TGTGCCAGCAGCCCCCCAGGCAGTCCCTACGAGCAGTACTTC. The rearrangement joins TRBV12-3 or TRBV12-4 to TRBJ2-7; no reliable D call. V gave up 6 bases and J gave up 2 bases, with 14 bases separating them. The CDR3 is 14 residues long.

The rearrangement uses TRBV29-1 and TRBJ2-5; 9 nucleotides agree with TRBD1. Germline V gene lookup returns CDR1 SQVTM and CDR2 ANQGSEA. This CDR3 has 13 amino acids. V dropped 7 bases and J dropped 2; count of bases not matched to a gene: 5. CDR3 in DNA: TGCAGCGCCTTGGACAGGGGACAAGAGACCCAGTACTTC. Its translation is CSALDRGQETQYF.

DNA for the CDR3: TGTGCCACCAGGGGTGAGGGGGCCAAAAACATTCAGTACTTC. Residues: CATRGEGAKNIQYF. The chain employs TRBV24-1 and TRBJ2-4; tentatively, D is TRBD1 or TRBD2 (5 bases each). The CDR3 contains 14 residues. Looked up from germline, CDR1 is KGHDR and CDR2 is SFDVKD. V lost 7 bases, J lost 1 base, and 10 bases lay in between.

The chain couples TRBV10-3 to TRBJ1-5; D gene uncertain. Germline lookup yields CDR1 ENHRY and CDR2 SYGVKD. Trimming cost V 6 bases and J 1 base, with 13 bases left between them. This CDR3 is built from 15 residues. CDR3 in amino acids: CAIRDAGGSNQPQHF. CDR3 coding DNA: TGTGCCATCAGAGATGCAGGCGGGAGCAATCAGCCCCAGCATTTT.